The entry that follows covers one T cell receptor (beta chain) sequence. This record comes from a study of tumor-infiltrating lymphocytes in oesophageal squamous cell carcinoma. Germline CDR1 is MNHNS and CDR2 is SASEGT. The V end lost 7 bases, the J end lost 2 bases, and 17 bases lay between the germline ends. CDR3 length: 15 residues. One entry per CDR3 protein, called by TCRdb with MiXCR from the PCR reads. The table has 15,000 to 20,000 distinct CDR3 sequences, approximately 39% seen once. Sequenced: normal esophageal tissue next to the tumor. The chain uses TRBV6-1 and TRBJ2-5; D might be TRBD1 (7 bases). This TCR was sampled from a female donor with esophageal squamous cell carcinoma. CDR3 sequence (DNA): TGTGCCAGCAAGGAGGGGGCGAGCGAACAAGAGACCCAGTACTTC. Translating it yields CASKEGASEQETQYF.